The 23 T cell receptor beta chains below were found in one sample sequenced in a study of blood T cell repertoires in COVID-19 (dated by TCRdb to the early 2020s). Receptor libraries were prepared by the immunoSEQ multiplex PCR assay. Entries here come from immuneACCESS through TCRdb and include only in-frame sequences with V and J called. Some clones fail to appear in such tables; in the studies checked, an unresolved V gene covers under half of the shortfall, and the cause of the remainder is unknown. The sample records hundreds of thousands of clones, around 87% of which are singletons. The ten largest clones take up approximately 1.8% of the sample. Sequences were obtained from PBMCs or T cells enriched from blood (not recorded which). The source is a middle-aged man in a cohort exposed to, infected with or recovered from COVID-19 (not recorded which).

The chain joins TRBV5-1 to TRBJ2-5; D is ambiguous. Trimming removed 0 bases at V and 4 bases at J, with 10 bases between. Germline lookup yields CDR1 SGHRS and CDR2 YFSETQ. The CDR3 sequence is 14 residues long. As DNA, the CDR3 is TGCGCCAGCAGCTTGGCGGTTAGAGGAGAGACCCAGTACTTC. It specifies CASSLAVRGETQYF.

The V call is TRBV19, the J call TRBJ1-5; 7 positions match TRBD1. In germline, CDR1 is LNHDA, CDR2 SQIVND (reference sequence). This CDR3 is 15 amino acids long. The V gene end was trimmed by 7 bases and the J gene end by 2 bases; junction bases not matched to a gene: 8. The DNA for the CDR3 is TGTGCCAGTATAAAGGGGGCGATTGGCAATCAGCCCCAGCATTTT. Its translation: CASIKGAIGNQPQHF. Looking up the rest from reference TRBV19 and TRBJ1-5 gives the full variable domain: DGGITQSPKYLFRKEGQNVTLSCEQNLNHDAMYWYRQDPGQGLRLIYYSQIVNDFQKGDIAEGYSVSREKKESFPLTVTSAQKNPTAFYLCASIKGAIGNQPQHFGDGTRLSIL.

This chain connects TRBV10-3 to TRBJ2-5; perhaps TRBD1 as D (6 bases). The germline CDR1 and CDR2 sequences are ENHRY and SYGVKD. Trimming took 0 bases from V and 5 from J, leaving 16 bases between them. This CDR3 has 16 amino acids. The CDR3 region has the DNA TGTGCCATCAGTGAGTCGACGGCAGGGGCCGTGGAGACCCAGTACTTC. Protein sequence: CAISESTAGAVETQYF.

This chain uses TRBV12-5 with TRBJ2-5; D is possibly TRBD2 (6 bases). CDR1 is LGHNT and CDR2 is FRNRAP in the germline V gene. Trimming removed 2 bases from V and 2 bases from J, with 9 bases in between. The CDR3 totals 14 residues. CDR3 loop: CASGLWAGQETQYF. The CDR3 DNA is TGTGCTAGTGGTTTGTGGGCGGGGCAAGAGACCCAGTACTTC.

The V and J genes are TRBV27 and TRBJ2-7; 8 positions agree with TRBD2. The CDR3 is made up of 14 amino acids. Germline V gene data show CDR1 as MNHEY and CDR2 as SMNVEV (reference sequence). With 5 bases clipped from V and 4 bases from J, the junction kept 7 bases outside the gene matches. For the CDR3, the DNA is TGTGCCAGCAGTCGGCGGGGGGCGACGTACGAGCAGTACTTC. Translated, it gives CASSRRGATYEQYF.

The V and J genes are TRBV5-4 and TRBJ1-4, with D maybe TRBD1 (5 bases). Germline CDR1 is SGHNT and CDR2 is YYREEE (reference sequence). The CDR3 has 14 residues. V lost 3 bases, J lost 8 bases, and 14 bases lay in between. DNA of the CDR3: TGTGCCAGCAGCTACGAGGCCAGGGAAGAAAAACTGTTTTTT. This encodes CASSYEAREEKLFF.

The V gene is TRBV7-2, the J gene TRBJ2-1; TRBD2 agrees at 8 bases. After removal of 1 base from V and 2 bases from J, the junction contained 4 bases not matched to a gene. The CDR3 consists of 16 residues. Germline values: CDR1 SGHTA, CDR2 FQGNSA. As DNA, the CDR3 is TGTGCCAGCAGCTTAGAAATCGGGAGGGCCTACAATGAGCAGTTCTTC. This codes for CASSLEIGRAYNEQFF. The full variable domain, rest sourced from reference TRBV7-2 and TRBJ2-1, is GAGVSQSPSNKVTEKGKDVELRCDPISGHTALYWYRQSLGQGLEFLIYFQGNSAPDKSGLPSDRFSAERTGGSVSTLTIQRTQQEDSAVYLCASSLEIGRAYNEQFFGPGTRLTVL.

The chain recombines TRBV6-5 with TRBJ2-5; 7 positions match TRBD1. Germline V gene lookup returns CDR1 MNHEY and CDR2 SVGAGI. V trimming: 7 bases; J trimming: 4 bases; junction bases outside the gene matches: 9. The CDR3 consists of 14 residues. The CDR3 DNA sequence: TGTGCCAGCACCAGGGGACAGTTCTCAGAGACCCAGTACTTC. Its protein product is CASTRGQFSETQYF.

The count of this clone is one. This chain connects TRBV14 to TRBJ2-5, with TRBD1 identical over 9 bases. This CDR3 spans 17 amino acids. Germline CDR1 SGHDN, CDR2 FVKESK. V dropped 1 base and J dropped 5; count of bases not matched to a gene: 11. CDR3 amino acids: CASSQGERDRALETQYF. The CDR3 nucleotides are TGTGCCAGCAGCCAAGGAGAGAGGGACAGGGCCTTGGAGACCCAGTACTTC. Looking up the rest from reference TRBV14 and TRBJ2-5 gives the full variable domain: EAGVTQFPSHSVIEKGQTVTLRCDPISGHDNLYWYRRVMGKEIKFLLHFVKESKQDESGMPNNRFLAERTGGTYSTLKVQPAELEDSGVYFCASSQGERDRALETQYFGPGTRLLVL.

J is TRBJ2-6 and V is TRBV3-1 (or the pseudogene TRBV3-2); possibly TRBD2 for D (5 bases). V dropped 1 base and J dropped 0 bases, with 10 bases sitting between them. The CDR3 runs to 17 residues. The germline CDR1 and CDR2 sequences are LGHDT and YNNKEL (reference sequence). CDR3: CASSQGEGYSGANVLTF. The CDR3 DNA follows: TGTGCCAGCAGCCAAGGTGAGGGCTACTCTGGGGCCAACGTCCTGACTTTC.

This rearrangement joins TRBV27 to TRBJ2-5; 7 bases line up with TRBD2. Trimming cost V 5 bases and J 4 bases; bases outside gene matches: 7. Germline CDR1 MNHEY, CDR2 SMNVEV (reference sequence). The CDR3 covers 14 residues. CDR3 residues: CASSGISGIETQYF. The CDR3 nucleotides are TGTGCCAGCAGTGGGATCAGCGGGATAGAGACCCAGTACTTC.

The count of this clone is one. V usage is TRBV4-1 and J usage is TRBJ2-2; 11 bases fit TRBD2. The CDR3 has 16 residues. The germline V gene encodes CDR1 MGHRA and CDR2 YSYEKL. V trimming: 7 bases; J trimming: 9 bases; junction bases outside the gene matches: 13. CDR3 DNA sequence: TGCGCCAGCACCCATCCGGGACTAGCGGCTTCCAGGGAGCTGTTTTTT. Translation: CASTHPGLAASRELFF.

In this sample, this clone turned up once. The V gene is TRBV4-1, the J gene TRBJ2-3; the match to TRBD1 covers 11 bases. CDR3 length equals 19 residues. Trimming removed 0 bases from V and 2 bases from J; junction bases left unmatched: 10. CDR1 and CDR2 from the germline V gene are MGHRA and YSYEKL. CDR3 sequence: CASSQDPDRGLPSTDTQYF. Written as DNA, the CDR3 is TGCGCCAGCAGCCAAGATCCGGACAGGGGGCTTCCCTCCACAGATACGCAGTATTTT.

The genes are TRBV5-1 and TRBJ2-4; 9 bases align to TRBD1. The J segment lost 7 bases and the V segment lost 4 bases, leaving 6 bases of the junction unmatched. CDR1 and CDR2 from the germline V gene are SGHRS and YFSETQ. There are 14 residues in the CDR3. CDR3 coding DNA: TGCGCCAGCAGCCCGACGACAGGGGGGAACATTCAGTACTTC. Residues: CASSPTTGGNIQYF.

The chain uses TRBV6-5 and TRBJ1-2; D remains ambiguous. The CDR3 totals 14 residues. Germline CDR1 MNHEY, CDR2 SVGAGI. Trimming cost V 1 base and J 1 base, with 7 bases left between them. The CDR3 nucleotides are TGTGCCAGCAGTTACTTACCTATTAACTATGGCTACACCTTC. Translation: CASSYLPINYGYTF.

This chain joins TRBV29-1 and TRBJ1-2; D possibly corresponds to TRBD1 (5 bases). The CDR3 is 14 residues long. Per the germline V gene, CDR1 is SQVTM and CDR2 is ANQGSEA. V shed 6 bases and J shed 4 bases, with 18 bases lying between them. The CDR3 loop is CSVSTDSLIYGYTF. Written as DNA, the CDR3 is TGCAGCGTCTCGACAGACTCCTTGATCTATGGCTACACCTTC.

This rearrangement joins TRBV7-9 to TRBJ2-1; 7 bases map to TRBD2. The ends lost 7 bases at V and 7 bases at J; junction bases unmatched: 7. This CDR3 spans 13 amino acids. Per germline, CDR1 SEHNR and CDR2 FQNEAQ (reference sequence). The CDR3 region is CASMPGTTNEQFF. The CDR3 DNA is TGTGCCAGCATGCCCGGGACTACAAATGAGCAGTTCTTC.

This chain links TRBV7-6 with TRBJ2-2; 7 positions match TRBD2. Germline loops: CDR1 SGHVS, CDR2 FNYEAQ. The V segment lost 3 bases and the J segment 7 bases; nucleotides outside the gene matches: 14. This CDR3 has 17 amino acids. Written as DNA, the CDR3 is TGTGCCAGCAGCTTTTTTTCCGGACTAGGAGTTGGCGGGGAGCTGTTTTTT. Residues: CASSFFSGLGVGGELFF.

The genes are TRBV3-1 (or the pseudogene TRBV3-2) and TRBJ2-7; TRBD1 aligns across 9 bases. Trimming removed 2 bases from V and 2 bases from J; junction bases left unmatched: 4. CDR3 size: 15 residues. The germline CDR1 and CDR2 sequences are LGHDT and YNNKEL (reference sequence). CDR3 DNA: TGTGCCAGCAGCCAACTACAGGGGGCGACCTACGAGCAGTACTTC. Its translation: CASSQLQGATYEQYF.

The rearrangement links TRBV2 to TRBJ1-2; the match to TRBD1 covers 11 bases. Trimming cost V 2 bases and J 7 bases; bases outside gene matches: 6. Germline CDR1 SNHLY, CDR2 FYNNEI. The CDR3 length is 15 residues. Here the CDR3 reads CASSEFPGQGAGYTF. For the CDR3, the DNA is TGTGCCAGCAGTGAATTCCCAGGACAGGGGGCTGGCTACACCTTC.

This clone was found once. The chain combines TRBV5-4 with TRBJ1-4, with D maybe TRBD1 (6 bases). The CDR3 has 16 amino acids. V lost 5 bases and J 0 bases, leaving 14 bases between the germline ends. CDR1 SGHNT and CDR2 YYREEE come from the germline V gene (reference sequence). The CDR3 region is CASSKRQETTNEKLFF. CDR3 sequence (DNA): TGTGCCAGCAGTAAGAGACAGGAAACAACTAATGAAAAACTGTTTTTT.

This chain joins TRBV9 and TRBJ2-6, with a possible D match to TRBD2 (5 bases). This CDR3 spans 16 amino acids. V shed 4 bases and J shed 0 bases, with 11 bases lying between them. CDR1 and CDR2 (germline): SGDLS, YYNGEE. CDR3 residues: CASSPRGTSGANVLTF. The CDR3 DNA is TGTGCCAGCAGCCCCCGGGGAACCTCTGGGGCCAACGTCCTGACTTTC.

This chain uses TRBV19 with TRBJ1-6; possibly TRBD1 for D (5 bases). This CDR3 has 14 residues. Germline V gene sequence: CDR1 LNHDA, CDR2 SQIVND (reference sequence). V shed 7 bases and J shed 7 bases, with 14 bases lying between them. The chain's CDR3 is CASTLRQTNSPLHF. The CDR3 DNA reads as TGTGCCAGTACCCTGAGACAGACAAATTCACCCCTCCACTTT. The variable domain in full, completed from reference TRBV19 and TRBJ1-6, reads DGGITQSPKYLFRKEGQNVTLSCEQNLNHDAMYWYRQDPGQGLRLIYYSQIVNDFQKGDIAEGYSVSREKKESFPLTVTSAQKNPTAFYLCASTLRQTNSPLHFGNGTRLTVT.